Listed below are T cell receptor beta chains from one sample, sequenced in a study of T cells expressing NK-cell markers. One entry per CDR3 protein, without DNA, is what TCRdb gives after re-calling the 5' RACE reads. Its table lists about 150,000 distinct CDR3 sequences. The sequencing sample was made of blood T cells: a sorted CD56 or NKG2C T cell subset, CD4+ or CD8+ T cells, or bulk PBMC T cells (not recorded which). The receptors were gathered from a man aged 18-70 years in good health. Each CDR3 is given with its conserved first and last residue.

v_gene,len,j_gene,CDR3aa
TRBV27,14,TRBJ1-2,CASSIKGTGNGYTF
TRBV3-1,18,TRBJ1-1,CASSQGLIGGLENTEAFF
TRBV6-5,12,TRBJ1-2,CASRGQHYGYTF
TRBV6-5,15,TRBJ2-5,CASSYGDRAGETQYF
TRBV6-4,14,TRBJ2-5,CAIMTSGGEETQYF
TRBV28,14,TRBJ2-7,CASSLGQGFGEQYF
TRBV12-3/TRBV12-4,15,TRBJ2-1,CASSLGTGWNNEQFF
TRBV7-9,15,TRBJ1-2,CASSLTERANYGYTF
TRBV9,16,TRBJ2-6,CASTYNRGSGANVLTF
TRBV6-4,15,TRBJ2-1,CASSVVGGFGNEQFF
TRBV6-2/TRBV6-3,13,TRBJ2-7,CASSWGGNYEQYF
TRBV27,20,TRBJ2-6,CASSLSGTPVARSGANVLTF
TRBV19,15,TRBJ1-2,CASSIGDGAPSGYTF
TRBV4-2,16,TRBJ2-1,CASSPLTSGGPSPQFF
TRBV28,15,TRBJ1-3,CASRPTGSSGNTIYF